The source of this TCR beta chain is a study of monozygotic twins with inflammatory bowel disease. Study outcomes and limitations: Differing immunosuppressive treatments may have added variability to patient repertoires.

About this clonotype itself: Its antigen is undetermined.

Germline CDR1 and CDR2: SGHNT and YENEEA. The CDR3 sequence is 15 residues long. TCR libraries each used 3,500 to 4,000 ng of total RNA. No DNA is given; TCRdb re-called the 5' RACE reads and lists each CDR3 protein once. The sample yields approximately 400,000 distinct CDR3 sequences, of which the top ten take up approximately 2.3%. Sequencing was performed on blood. The TCR originated in a human donor with ulcerative colitis or Crohn's disease, or a healthy co-twin of an affected twin (not recorded which). V is TRBV11-3 and J is TRBJ2-1; the TRBD2 assignment by TCRdb is unverifiable without DNA. The CDR3 loop is CASSPGASGGNEQFF.